This note documents a single TCR beta chain sequence. Its antigen remains unidentified. Within one base of it there is no much larger clone, and no base qualities were kept. These data come from a study of control samples from healthy donors and cancer patients (dated by TCRdb to the early 2020s). Library construction relied on the immunoSEQ multiplex PCR assay. In TCRdb, the immuneACCESS table is reduced to in-frame sequences with V and J assigned. These tables do not hold every clone; where another copy was compared, an unresolved V gene accounts for under half, and the others remain unexplained. The sample includes roughly 76,000 clones, with roughly 93% observed a single time. Over 0.95% of the sample belongs to the ten largest clones. There are 14 amino acids in the CDR3, from cysteine to phenylalanine inclusive. Only CDR3 DNA is held: 42 bases, read in frame from base 1. The V end loses 0 bases and the J end loses 2 bases, and a stretch of 8 bases separates them. The germline V gene specifies MNHEY as CDR1 and SVGAGI as CDR2.

The chain was built from TRBV6-5 and TRBJ2-7, with an unclear D gene assignment. Material: PBMCs. This clonotype originated in a woman in her forties with lung cancer. The sequenced DNA is TGTGCCAGCAGTTACTCGCCGGATACCTACGAGCAGTACTTC. Its product reads: CASSYSPDTYEQYF.